Below are 12 T cell receptor beta chains sequenced from a single sample in a study of PD-1 blockade in classical Hodgkin lymphoma. The assay was immunoSEQ multiplex PCR, and TCRdb's table has in-frame clones only and misses some. The sample lists 50,000 or so clones; less than 95% were seen once. Each patient relapsed following autologous stem cell transplantation, and prior brentuximab vedotin exposure differed. Source: peripheral blood mononuclear cells (PBMCs), taken before the second cycle of nivolumab. The receptors derive from a human donor with classical Hodgkin lymphoma.

V and J are TRBV4-2 and TRBJ1-4, with D perhaps matching TRBD1 (6 bases). The germline V gene encodes CDR1 LGHNA and CDR2 YNFKEQ. The CDR3 runs to 16 residues. The ends were cut back, 0 bases at V and 7 bases at J, with 15 bases in the middle. DNA for the CDR3: TGTGCCAGCAGCCAAGAAATGACAGGTTTGGGTGAAAAACTGTTTTTT. Protein product: CASSQEMTGLGEKLFF.

V is TRBV9 and J is TRBJ2-2; D ambiguous. CDR1 is SGDLS and CDR2 is YYNGEE in the germline V gene. The CDR3 sequence is 12 residues long. V lost 0 bases, J lost 7 bases, and 4 bases lay in between. The CDR3 here is CASSVEYGELFF. Here the CDR3 DNA reads TGTGCCAGCAGCGTAGAATACGGGGAGCTGTTTTTT.

The chain recombines TRBV4-1 with TRBJ1-2; 7 nucleotides align to TRBD1. This CDR3 is built from 15 residues. Germline CDR1 is MGHRA and CDR2 is YSYEKL. Trimming removed 0 bases from V and 6 bases from J; junction bases left unmatched: 7. The CDR3 region is CASSQDIEGANGYTF. The CDR3 DNA sequence: TGCGCCAGCAGCCAAGATATCGAGGGGGCGAATGGCTACACCTTC.

The chain uses TRBV5-6 and TRBJ2-7; D is uncertain. V was shortened by 2 bases and J by 6 bases, with 15 bases between the two germline ends. The CDR3 length is 14 residues. Germline assignment: CDR1 SGHDT and CDR2 YYEEEE. DNA for the CDR3: TGTGCCAGCAGCTTCCGGGCTCTGATGGGCGAGCAGTACTTC. Amino acid sequence: CASSFRALMGEQYF.

V and J are TRBV5-6 and TRBJ2-3; unclear D gene. V lost 3 bases and J 6 bases, leaving 11 bases between the germline ends. This CDR3 comprises 13 residues. The germline gives CDR1 SGHDT, CDR2 YYEEEE. CDR3 loop: CASSSGDGDTQYF. CDR3 coding DNA: TGTGCCAGCAGCTCGGGCGACGGGGATACGCAGTATTTT.

This chain links TRBV7-2 with TRBJ2-2, with a possible D match to TRBD2 (5 bases). Germline CDR1 SGHTA, CDR2 FQGNSA. This CDR3 comprises 16 residues. V was clipped by 3 bases and J by 1 base, with 12 bases between them. The CDR3 DNA reads as TGTGCCAGCAGCTTCAATCAGCGGAGGAACACCGGGGAGCTGTTTTTT. Protein: CASSFNQRRNTGELFF. Based on the CDR3 plus reference TRBV7-2 and TRBJ2-2, the full variable domain is GAGVSQSPSNKVTEKGKDVELRCDPISGHTALYWYRQSLGQGLEFLIYFQGNSAPDKSGLPSDRFSAERTGGSVSTLTIQRTQQEDSAVYLCASSFNQRRNTGELFFGEGSRLTVL.

V is TRBV7-8 and J is TRBJ2-1, with 8 bases identical to TRBD2. The length of the CDR3 is 15 residues. The germline CDR1 and CDR2 sequences are SGHVS and FQNEAQ. With 5 bases clipped from V and 9 bases from J, the junction kept 12 bases outside the gene matches. The CDR3 DNA reads TGTGCCAGCAGCCCTCCGTCTGCGGGAGGACCTGAGCAGTTCTTC. It translates to CASSPPSAGGPEQFF.

The chain recombines TRBV5-1 with TRBJ2-5, with 10 bases that match TRBD1. Germline V gene lookup returns CDR1 SGHRS and CDR2 YFSETQ. The CDR3 sequence is 14 residues long. Trimming took 2 bases from V and 3 from J; bases not matched to a gene: 1. The CDR3, as DNA: TGCGCCAGCAGCTTCGGACAGGGGGAAGAGACCCAGTACTTC. This gives the protein CASSFGQGEETQYF. The whole variable domain, remainder taken from reference TRBV5-1 and TRBJ2-5, is KAGVTQTPRYLIKTRGQQVTLSCSPISGHRSVSWYQQTPGQGLQFLFEYFSETQRNKGNFPGRFSGRQFSNSRSEMNVSTLELGDSALYLCASSFGQGEETQYFGPGTRLLVL.

The chain is built from TRBV2 and TRBJ2-5, with D possibly matching TRBD1 (5 bases). V shed 1 base and J shed 3 bases, with 18 bases lying between them. This CDR3 is built from 17 residues. Looked up from germline, CDR1 is SNHLY and CDR2 is FYNNEI. DNA of the CDR3: TGTGCCAGCAGTGAAGGGGAATGGGGCGGTTCAGAAGAGACCCAGTACTTC. This codes for CASSEGEWGGSEETQYF.

V gene TRBV19 combines with J gene TRBJ2-7; 7 bases agree with TRBD1. Germline CDR1 LNHDA, CDR2 SQIVND (reference sequence). The CDR3 totals 14 residues. The V gene end was trimmed by 4 bases and the J gene end by 2 bases; junction bases not matched to a gene: 5. The DNA of the CDR3 is TGTGCCAGTAGTAACGACAGGGTGGCCTACGAGCAGTACTTC. It is translated as CASSNDRVAYEQYF.

This clone was seen only once. The J gene is TRBJ2-2, the V gene TRBV5-1; no firm D call. Trimming took off 6 bases at V and 0 bases at J, with 9 bases between the two ends. This CDR3 has 14 amino acids. In germline, CDR1 is SGHRS, CDR2 YFSETQ. The CDR3 spells CASKVETNTGELFF. The CDR3, as DNA: TGCGCCAGCAAAGTAGAGACGAACACCGGGGAGCTGTTTTTT.

The chain is built from TRBV5-1 and TRBJ2-2; unclear D gene. The germline V gene encodes CDR1 SGHRS and CDR2 YFSETQ. The V gene lost 0 bases and the J gene lost 0 bases, with 9 bases spanning the gap. The CDR3 totals 16 residues. The CDR3 protein is CASSLDSAANTGELFF. CDR3 coding DNA: TGCGCCAGCAGCTTGGATTCCGCAGCGAACACCGGGGAGCTGTTTTTT.